This TCR beta chain appears in the sequencing data of a study of shared clonotypes between healthy human individuals. For the study at large: Each donor's CD4 naive and CD4 memory cells filled three plates apiece, CD8 naive two, and CD8 memory one.

Remarks on this clone: The antigen is unknown.

Deep was the level used in running the assay. Clones were sequenced by immunoSEQ multiplex PCR, and TCRdb holds only the in-frame ones, with some missing. The sample holds 2 million to 2.5 million clones, roughly 95% seen once. All donors were healthy HIV-negative adults lacking recent acute infections or vaccinations. Deletions cut 3 bases from V and 5 bases from J, with 10 bases between. Germline-derived CDR1 and CDR2 are SGHAT and FQNNGV. This CDR3 is built from 13 residues. Overall study findings and caveats: Non-shared clonotypes displayed generation probabilities falling below those of clonotypes present in all four donors.

The sequenced sample was naive CD4+ T cells sorted from blood. Sample subset: CD45RA+ positively selected. This sequence was found in a man younger than 30 in good health. The chain has TRBV11-2 and TRBJ2-5, with D perhaps TRBD1 or TRBD2 (5 bases each). The chain's CDR3 is CASSFRGYETQYF. Here the CDR3 DNA reads TGTGCCAGCAGCTTTCGGGGCTACGAGACCCAGTACTTC.